The 17 T cell receptor beta chains in this list originate from one sample, sequenced in a study of post-analysis software for immune sequencing data. The study's findings and limits: A handful of TRBV segments were significantly more frequent in patients than in controls. TRBV5-6, TRBV5-1 and TRBV20-1 were among these segments.

The TCR beta cDNA libraries carried unique molecular identifiers. TCRdb itself ran the PCR reads through MiXCR, one entry per CDR3 protein. Of fewer than 900,000 distinct CDR3 sequences in the sample, more than 45% were seen once. Their target antigens are unknown. Input material: blood. The receptors shown here come from a girl between 10 and 17 years old with multiple sclerosis.

V is TRBV6-5 and J is TRBJ2-7; 8 bases match TRBD2. The CDR3 contains 16 residues. The V and J ends lost 2 bases and 3 bases, in that order; junction bases with no gene match: 9. Germline values: CDR1 MNHEY, CDR2 SVGAGI. CDR3 nucleotides: TGTGCCAGCAGTTACCACGGGACTAGTAAGAGCTACGAGCAGTACTTC. It is translated as CASSYHGTSKSYEQYF.

This clonotype was detected once. The chain is built from TRBV7-2 and TRBJ2-1, with 7 bases that match TRBD2. Gene TRBJ2-7 matches the end of the DNA better, so the J call may be wrong. CDR3 length equals 15 residues. CDR1 is SGHTA, CDR2 FQGNSA, per germline. The CDR3 nucleotides are TGTGCCAGCAGCTTGGCCAGCGGGACCCACAATGAGCAGTACTTC. Translating gives CASSLASGTHNEQYF.

The chain uses TRBV10-3 and TRBJ2-2; maybe TRBD1 (6 bases). The germline V and J ends were trimmed by 4 bases and 0 bases, with 12 bases remaining between them. The CDR3 has 16 residues. Germline V CDR1 and CDR2: ENHRY, SYGVKD. The CDR3 spells CAISGGGATNTGELFF. The DNA for the CDR3 is TGTGCCATCAGTGGAGGGGGTGCAACGAACACCGGGGAGCTGTTTTTT.

This clonotype has a handful of counts. The chain couples TRBV7-2 to TRBJ2-4, with 14 bases matching TRBD2. Germline V gives CDR1 SGHTA, CDR2 FQGNSA. V shed 5 bases and J 1 base; nucleotides not matched to a gene: 13. The CDR3 is 20 residues long. The CDR3 nucleotides are TGTGCCAGCAGCGGATTCGGACTAGCGGGAGGTAGTTGGGCCAAAAACATTCAGTACTTC. Residues: CASSGFGLAGGSWAKNIQYF.

This clonotype was seen only once. This chain links TRBV4-1 with TRBJ2-7; D is ambiguous. The germline V gene encodes CDR1 MGHRA and CDR2 YSYEKL. The CDR3 contains 16 residues. The germline V and J ends were trimmed by 0 bases and 1 base, with 13 bases remaining between them. The CDR3 region is CASSQDGPGGSYEQYF. Written as DNA, the CDR3 is TGCGCCAGCAGCCAAGATGGGCCAGGTGGGTCCTACGAGCAGTACTTC.

This chain uses TRBV20-1 with TRBJ2-2; tentative D call: TRBD1 (5 bases). Trimming removed 3 bases at V and 3 bases at J, with 11 bases between. The CDR3 is made up of 14 amino acids. The germline gives CDR1 DFQATT, CDR2 SNEGSKA (reference sequence). In nucleotides, the CDR3 is TGCAGTGCTAGCCGTAGGGGCTACACCGGGGAGCTGTTTTTT. The encoded protein is CSASRRGYTGELFF.

The rearrangement joins TRBV20-1 to TRBJ2-3, with D perhaps TRBD2 (7 bases). There are 14 residues in the CDR3. Trimming removed 1 base at V and 4 bases at J, with 12 bases between. CDR1 and CDR2 from the germline V gene are DFQATT and SNEGSKA (reference sequence). CDR3 sequence (DNA): TGCAGTGCTAGAGGGGGCGGGGGCGCAGATACGCAGTATTTT. This codes for CSARGGGGADTQYF.

The chain links TRBV20-1 to TRBJ1-5; TRBD1 matches at 9 bases. Germline lookup yields CDR1 DFQATT and CDR2 SNEGSKA (reference sequence). The CDR3 consists of 14 residues. With 2 bases clipped from V and 4 bases from J, the junction kept 3 bases outside the gene matches. CDR3: CSARSDRGNQPQHF. CDR3 DNA: TGCAGTGCTAGATCCGACAGGGGGAATCAGCCCCAGCATTTT.

This clonotype has only a few counts. V gene TRBV18 combines with J gene TRBJ2-5; a weak D match, TRBD2 (5 bases). V dropped 4 bases and J dropped 1 base, with 13 bases sitting between them. The CDR3 has 15 amino acids. Per the germline V gene, CDR1 is KGHSH and CDR2 is LQKENI. The CDR3 reads CASSRDEGPQETQYF. The CDR3 DNA reads TGTGCCAGCTCACGAGACGAGGGCCCCCAAGAGACCCAGTACTTC.

The chain recombines TRBV7-8 with TRBJ2-1, with TRBD2 matching 7 bases. The CDR3 sequence is 16 residues long. The V and J ends lost 0 bases and 3 bases, in that order; junction bases with no gene match: 5. Germline CDR1 reads SGHVS; CDR2 reads FQNEAQ. This CDR3 is CASSLAHQRGYNEQFF. The CDR3 region has the DNA TGTGCCAGCAGCTTAGCTCACCAGCGGGGCTACAATGAGCAGTTCTTC.

The chain carries TRBV10-3 and TRBJ2-3, with 7 positions matching TRBD1. The CDR3 extends over 14 amino acids. V lost 6 bases and J lost 6; bases outside the gene matches: 9. Germline loops: CDR1 ENHRY, CDR2 SYGVKD. As DNA, the CDR3 is TGTGCCATCAGCAGGGACAGCCTCCCGGATACGCAGTATTTT. Translating gives CAISRDSLPDTQYF.

This sequence joins TRBV12-3 or TRBV12-4 and TRBJ2-1; D is unclear. V was trimmed by 8 bases and J by 5 bases, leaving 16 bases between them. The length of the CDR3 is 14 residues. The CDR3 loop is CASHRADWDNEQFF. DNA of the CDR3: TGTGCCAGCCATCGAGCTGACTGGGACAATGAGCAGTTCTTC.

The chain couples TRBV27 to TRBJ2-7, with 9 positions matching TRBD1. The V gene's germline CDR1 is MNHEY and CDR2 SMNVEV (reference sequence). The trim removed 2 bases at V and 1 base at J, leaving 12 bases unmatched. The CDR3 covers 18 residues. This chain's CDR3 is CASSLLHRVGTGSYEQYF. As DNA, the CDR3 is TGTGCCAGCAGTTTACTTCATAGGGTCGGGACAGGGTCCTACGAGCAGTACTTC.

In its sample, this clonotype was seen once. V gene TRBV20-1 combines with J gene TRBJ2-1; no clear D. Per the germline V gene, CDR1 is DFQATT and CDR2 is SNEGSKA (reference sequence). The V end was cut by 0 bases, the J end by 1 base, with 7 bases between. This CDR3 is 14 amino acids long. The CDR3 is CSARDGLSYNEQFF. The CDR3 DNA is TGCAGTGCTAGAGATGGCCTGTCCTACAATGAGCAGTTCTTC.

The sample holds a few counts of this clonotype. The V and J genes are TRBV25-1 and TRBJ2-3; 11 bases line up with TRBD2. Germline V gene data show CDR1 as MGHDK and CDR2 as SYGVNS. The CDR3 spans 15 residues. V gave up 5 bases and J gave up 7 bases; unmatched junction bases: 8. In DNA, the CDR3 is TGTGCCAGCAGTCCCGCCGGGACTAGCGGTTATACGCAGTATTTT. Translating gives CASSPAGTSGYTQYF.

This clonotype occurred a few times. V gene TRBV15 combines with J gene TRBJ2-7, with a tentative D call TRBD2 (6 bases). Germline loops: CDR1 LNHNV, CDR2 YYDKDF (reference sequence). Trimming shortened V by 1 base and J by 12 bases, and 10 bases separated the two germline ends. CDR3 length: 11 amino acids. CDR3 protein: CATSRVKGLYF. In DNA form, the CDR3 reads TGTGCCACCAGCAGAGTGAAGGGACTGTACTTC.

This clonotype was counted between two and nine times. V and J are TRBV21-1 and TRBJ2-7; no DNA check was done on the table's D call, TRBD1. TRBV21-1 is deemed a pseudogene. The CDR3 is 15 amino acids. The CDR3 DNA sequence: TGTGCCAGCGGATCCGGGACTAGCGACTCCTACGAGCAGTACTTC. Its protein is CASGSGTSDSYEQYF.